Described below is a single T cell receptor (beta chain) sequence and its context. The junction differs from germline at one of its ends, possibly a read error. The sample originates from a study of CD8+CD57+ T cells in acquired aplastic anemia. The CDR3 is 14 amino acids. Germline V gives CDR1 ENHRY, CDR2 SYGVKD. It was genomic DNA that served as the template for profiling TCR beta VDJ and CDR3. TCRdb reanalysed the reads using MiXCR and keeps one entry per CDR3 protein. The table includes about 210,000 distinct CDR3 sequences, over 55% detected once. The V call is TRBV10-3, the J call TRBJ2-3; D ambiguous. This clonotype was obtained from a human donor in good health. The sequenced sample consisted of sorted CD4+, CD8+, or CD8+CD57+ T cells (not recorded which) from PBMCs. CDR3 residues: CAISDIGQSDMQYF. For the CDR3, the DNA is TGTGCCATCAGTGATATTGGGCAATCAGATATGCAGTATTTT.